This T cell receptor beta chain was identified in a study of graft-versus-host responses after intestinal transplantation. Study-wide context: Every recipient had anti-thymocyte globulin induction and two to four years of tacrolimus plus steroids.

The CDR3 extends over 14 amino acids. Deletions cut 7 bases from V and 6 bases from J, with 17 bases between. Germline CDR1 is LNHDA and CDR2 is SQIVND (reference sequence). About this clone: Its matching antigen is unknown.

Sequenced by immunoSEQ multiplex PCR; TCRdb stores in-frame clones only, minus some. The sample has roughly 99,000 clones; 85% to 95% are singletons. Findings and limits, study-wide: Early HvG declines after transplant were associated with peak circulating GvH clone levels. High graft-versus-host to host-versus-graft clonal ratios were found in allografts of patients who had graft-donor T cell macrochimerism. Recipient marrow harbored GvH clones, some of which surfaced first in ileum or blood.

The material was unstimulated CD8+ T cells sorted from spleen or lymph node cells, obtained before transplant. This sequence originates from a human donor who was the organ donor for an intestinal transplant. This chain uses TRBV19 with TRBJ2-3, with a tentative D call TRBD2 (6 bases). The CDR3 protein is CASNTGEFVDTQYF. The CDR3 DNA sequence: TGTGCCAGTAACACGGGAGAGTTCGTGGATACGCAGTATTTT.